The clone carrying this T cell receptor (beta chain) was recorded many times. The CDR3 loop spans 16 amino acids. V was clipped by 5 bases and J by 9 bases; unmatched bases: 16. Germline V lookup: CDR1 DFQATT, CDR2 SNEGSKA (reference sequence). TCRdb redid the calling of the reads with MiXCR, one entry per CDR3 protein. Here the sample spans 250,000 or so distinct CDR3 sequences, around 30% being singletons. The data are from a study of kidney transplant recipient with SARS-CoV-2 infection. This clonotype was sampled from a male patient in his thirties who had COVID-19 and was a kidney transplant recipient. The graft donor may be the source of some T cells. This chain links TRBV20-1 with TRBJ2-1, with 10 positions matching TRBD2. Material: a blood sample, obtained at baseline and around day 120 from a kidney transplant recipient. This CDR3 reads CSARPDSGRLGGEQFF. DNA of the CDR3: TGCAGTGCTCGCCCCGATAGCGGGAGGTTAGGTGGTGAGCAGTTCTTC.